These 3 T cell receptor beta chains were all obtained from the same sample, sequenced in a study of T cell responses to AZD1222 COVID-19 vaccine. The data were produced by immunoSEQ multiplex PCR, yet TCRdb's version contains in-frame clones alone and is incomplete. The sample lists 150,000 to 200,000 clones, around 93% occurring once. The specimen was peripheral blood, collected on day 0 of AZD1222 vaccination. The receptors were gathered from an adult in good health.

V and J are TRBV12-3 or TRBV12-4 and TRBJ2-1; possibly TRBD1 or TRBD2 for D (6 bases each). The CDR3 sequence is 11 residues long. With 7 bases removed from V and 10 bases from J, the gap between germline ends came to 11 bases. The CDR3 sequence: CASTLGGEQFF. In DNA, the CDR3 is TGTGCCAGCACCTTAGGGGGGGAGCAGTTCTTC.

The chain links TRBV27 to TRBJ2-7, with TRBD1 matching 7 bases. The V and J ends lost 3 bases and 4 bases, in that order; junction bases with no gene match: 6. The germline gives CDR1 MNHEY, CDR2 SMNVEV (reference sequence). The CDR3 is 14 amino acids. CDR3: CASSLSRGWYEQYF. CDR3 DNA sequence: TGTGCCAGCAGTTTGTCCAGGGGGTGGTACGAGCAGTACTTC.

The sample holds one count of this clone. V is TRBV28 and J is TRBJ2-6; 9 bases match TRBD1. J lost 2 bases, V lost 6 bases, and 8 bases had no gene match. The germline V gene encodes CDR1 MDHEN and CDR2 SYDVKM. This CDR3 has 17 residues. CDR3 bases: TGTGCCAGCAGGATCCGACAGGGGGAGGCTGGGGCCAACGTCCTGACTTTC. Its protein is CASRIRQGEAGANVLTF.